This T cell receptor (beta chain) appears in the sequencing data of a study of CXCR3-negative and CXCR3-positive naive CD8 T cells. Study-level points and caveats: Naive cells positive for CXCR3 carried more hydrophobic TRB CDR3s than CXCR3-negative ones. TRB CDR3 properties were used to infer TCR strength, and surface CD5 was comparable between naive subsets.

Looked up from germline, CDR1 is MNHEY and CDR2 is SVGAGI. There are 14 residues in the CDR3. With respect to this clonotype: Its antigen is as yet unknown.

In preparing the TRB cDNA libraries, 5' RACE with UMI labels was used. TCRdb reprocessed the 5' RACE reads and reports one entry per CDR3 protein, with no DNA. The sample has some 64,000 distinct CDR3 sequences. The J gene is TRBJ2-3, the V gene TRBV6-5; lacking DNA, the TRBD2 call made by TCRdb goes unchecked. The material sequenced was naive CXCR3+ CD8+ T cells from blood. The subset: CD45RO-CCR7+CD27+CD95- naive CD8+ T cells expressing CXCR3 (TNR3+). The sequence was collected from a human donor in good health. Some clones in this sample may be carry-over from other donors' samples. The CDR3 protein is CASSYERGDDTQYF.